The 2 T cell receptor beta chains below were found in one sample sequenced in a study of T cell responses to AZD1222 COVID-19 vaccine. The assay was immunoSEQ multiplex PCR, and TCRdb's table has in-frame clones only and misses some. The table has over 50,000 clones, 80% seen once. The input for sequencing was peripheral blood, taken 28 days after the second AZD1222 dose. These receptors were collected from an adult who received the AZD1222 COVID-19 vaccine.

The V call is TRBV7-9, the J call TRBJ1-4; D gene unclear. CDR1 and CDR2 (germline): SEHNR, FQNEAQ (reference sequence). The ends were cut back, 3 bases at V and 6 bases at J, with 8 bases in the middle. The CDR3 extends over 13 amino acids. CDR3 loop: CASSFQADEKLFF. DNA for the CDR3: TGTGCCAGCAGCTTTCAGGCGGATGAAAAACTGTTTTTT.

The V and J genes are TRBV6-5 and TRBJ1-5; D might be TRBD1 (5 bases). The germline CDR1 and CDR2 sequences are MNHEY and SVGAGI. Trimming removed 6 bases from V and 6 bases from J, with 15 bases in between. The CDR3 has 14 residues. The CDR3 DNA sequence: TGTGCCAGCAGCCGGGGGGGTGCTTCTCAGCCCCAGCATTTT. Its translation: CASSRGGASQPQHF.